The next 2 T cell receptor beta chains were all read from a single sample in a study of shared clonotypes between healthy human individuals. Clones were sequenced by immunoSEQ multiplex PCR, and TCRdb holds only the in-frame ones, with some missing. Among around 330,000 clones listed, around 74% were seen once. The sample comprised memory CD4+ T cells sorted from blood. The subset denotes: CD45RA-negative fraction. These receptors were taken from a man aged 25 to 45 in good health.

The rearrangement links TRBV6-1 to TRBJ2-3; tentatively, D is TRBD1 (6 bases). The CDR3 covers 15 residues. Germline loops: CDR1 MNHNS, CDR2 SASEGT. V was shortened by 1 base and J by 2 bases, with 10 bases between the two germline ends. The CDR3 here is CASSEGQANTDTQYF. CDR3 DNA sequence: TGTGCCAGCAGTGAAGGACAGGCCAACACAGATACGCAGTATTTT.

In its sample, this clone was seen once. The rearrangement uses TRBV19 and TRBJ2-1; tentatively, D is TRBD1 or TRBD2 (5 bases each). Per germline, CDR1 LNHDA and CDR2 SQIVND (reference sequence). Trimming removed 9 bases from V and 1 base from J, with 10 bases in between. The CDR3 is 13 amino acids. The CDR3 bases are TGTGCCAGCGGGACGGAATCCTACAATGAGCAGTTCTTC. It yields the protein CASGTESYNEQFF.